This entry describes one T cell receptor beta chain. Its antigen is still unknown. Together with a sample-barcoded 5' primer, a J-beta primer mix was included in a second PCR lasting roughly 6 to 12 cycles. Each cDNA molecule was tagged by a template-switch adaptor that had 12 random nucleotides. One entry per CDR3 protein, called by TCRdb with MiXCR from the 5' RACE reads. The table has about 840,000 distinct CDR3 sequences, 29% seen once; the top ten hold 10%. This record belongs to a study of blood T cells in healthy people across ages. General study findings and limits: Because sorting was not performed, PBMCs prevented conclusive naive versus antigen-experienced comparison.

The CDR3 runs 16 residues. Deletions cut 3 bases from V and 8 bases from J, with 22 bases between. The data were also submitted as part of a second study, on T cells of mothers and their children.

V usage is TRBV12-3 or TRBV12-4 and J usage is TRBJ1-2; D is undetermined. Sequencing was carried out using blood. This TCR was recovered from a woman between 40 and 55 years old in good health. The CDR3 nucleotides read TGTGCCAGCAGTTTTGGTTCGAGACGGCCGATGATGGGCTACACCTTC. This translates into CASSFGSRRPMMGYTF.